This T cell receptor beta chain was obtained from a study of blood T cells in healthy people across ages. The authors ran a second PCR of roughly 6 to 12 cycles using a sample-barcoded 5' primer and a J-beta primer mix. A template-switch adaptor containing 12 random nucleotides labeled each cDNA molecule. Using its own MiXCR run on the 5' RACE reads, TCRdb lists one record per CDR3 protein. The table lists more than 900,000 distinct CDR3 sequences, under 30% of them singletons, with 0.75% in the top ten. Per sample, no less than 5.5 micrograms of total RNA were extracted. This clonotype was detected only a few times. The V segment lost 0 bases and the J segment 3 bases; nucleotides outside the gene matches: 8. CDR1 and CDR2 (germline): LGHDT, YNNKEL (reference sequence). The CDR3 runs to 18 residues. These same data were also listed under a study on T cells of mothers and their children.

The sequence came from a girl aged 2 to 9 in good health. The sequenced sample was blood. The chain uses TRBV3-1 and TRBJ2-1; the match to TRBD2 covers 10 bases. CDR3 in amino acids: CASSQDSPGLAVYNEQFF. CDR3 sequence (DNA): TGTGCCAGCAGCCAAGACTCCCCCGGACTAGCGGTCTACAATGAGCAGTTCTTC.